The TCR beta chain described here comes from a study of T-cell memory formation after mild COVID-19. Study-level results: Cross-reactive memory appears to have joined, as suggested by some responding clones showing up in pre-infection memory. Contracting CD4+ clones lay largely in CM and EM, with CD8+ ones residing in EMRA.

CDR3 length: 14 amino acids. The V and J ends lost 2 bases and 4 bases respectively, with 11 bases between them. In germline, CDR1 is SEHNR, CDR2 FQNEAQ (reference sequence). TCRdb reprocessed the 5' RACE reads with MiXCR, giving one entry per CDR3 protein. The sample lists 150,000 to 200,000 distinct CDR3 sequences; approximately 10% were seen once. This clonotype was detected a few times. Its antigen remains unknown. The clonotype originates from a man younger than 30 who had mild COVID-19 (a few samples of this study predate the infection). Cell type and time point are not known. The rearrangement uses TRBV7-9 and TRBJ2-5; D remains ambiguous. The sequenced material came from PBMCs or a T cell subset sorted from them (not recorded which). CDR3 nucleotide sequence: TGTGCCAGCAGCTTATCCCGGGCTGGAGAGACCCAGTACTTC. It codes for CASSLSRAGETQYF. The whole variable domain, remainder taken from reference TRBV7-9 and TRBJ2-5, is DTGVSQNPRHKITKRGQNVTFRCDPISEHNRLYWYRQTLGQGPEFLTYFQNEAQLEKSRLLSDRFSAERPKGSFSTLEIQRTEQGDSAMYLCASSLSRAGETQYFGPGTRLLVL.